These 25 T cell receptor beta chains share one sample of origin, sequenced in a study of blood T cell repertoires in COVID-19 (dated by TCRdb to 2019 to 2021). Libraries were made using the immunoSEQ multiplex PCR assay. In TCRdb, the immuneACCESS table is reduced to in-frame sequences with V and J assigned. These tables do not hold every clone; where another copy was compared, an unresolved V gene accounts for under half, and the others remain unexplained. Counted in this sample were tens of thousands of clones; 80% of them appeared once. 35% to 55% of the sample is taken by the ten largest. The sample consisted of peripheral blood. These receptors were taken from a woman in her 70s with acute or convalescent COVID-19.

In the case of this clone: The junction differs from germline at one of its ends, possibly a read error. The chain employs TRBV2 and TRBJ2-3; TRBD1 is a possible D gene (5 bases). This CDR3 spans 14 amino acids. CDR1 is SNHLY and CDR2 is FYNNEI in the germline V gene. This CDR3 is CASSEQWGTDTQYF. As DNA, the CDR3 is TGTGCCAGCAGTGAACAGTGGGGCACGGATACGCAGTATTTT.

The rearrangement joins TRBV7-2 to TRBJ2-5; TRBD2 might be the D (7 bases). Germline CDR1 and CDR2: SGHTA and FQGNSA. The CDR3 has 15 amino acids. V lost 4 bases, J lost 5 bases, and 17 bases lay in between. CDR3: CASSSSRGRGETQYF. For the CDR3, the DNA is TGTGCCAGCAGCTCCTCGAGGGGGAGGGGGGAGACCCAGTACTTC.

This clone was seen just once. This chain links TRBV28 with TRBJ2-5; no definite D call. V shed 2 bases and J shed 5 bases, with 3 bases lying between them. CDR3 length: 11 amino acids. CDR1 and CDR2 (germline): MDHEN, SYDVKM. The CDR3 DNA sequence: TGTGCCAGCAGTTTACGGGAGACCCAGTACTTC. Amino acids: CASSLRETQYF.

The genes are TRBV18 and TRBJ1-3, with D maybe TRBD1 (6 bases). This CDR3 has 17 amino acids. CDR1 is KGHSH, CDR2 LQKENI, per germline. V lost 2 bases to trimming and J lost 1 base, with 15 bases between them. The DNA for the CDR3 is TGTGCCAGCTCACCAGGAATCTCAGGGGCGTCTGGAAACACCATATATTTT. This gives the protein CASSPGISGASGNTIYF.

V is TRBV4-3 and J is TRBJ2-3; 12 bases are shared with TRBD2. Trimming cost V 1 base and J 4 bases; bases outside gene matches: 9. The CDR3 runs to 18 residues. The V gene's germline CDR1 is LGHNA and CDR2 YSLEER. CDR3 sequence reads: CASSQGQGLAGGPDTQYF. The CDR3 DNA is TGCGCCAGCAGCCAAGGGCAGGGGCTAGCGGGGGGGCCAGATACGCAGTATTTT.

The V and J genes are TRBV7-9 and TRBJ2-5, with D possibly being TRBD1 (7 bases). The CDR3 is 19 residues long. V was shortened by 5 bases and J by 5 bases, with 30 bases between the two germline ends. CDR1 SEHNR and CDR2 FQNEAQ come from the germline V gene (reference sequence). Here the CDR3 reads CASSIGRQGGSGLWETQYF. CDR3 sequence (DNA): TGTGCCAGCAGCATAGGAAGACAGGGAGGTTCCGGTTTATGGGAGACCCAGTACTTC.

Here the CDR3 DNA reads TGTGCCAGCAGCCTCCGAGGGACAGGAGAAGAAAAACTGTTTTTT. It is translated as CASSLRGTGEEKLFF. This chain connects TRBV9 to TRBJ1-4; 8 bases align to TRBD1. Germline CDR1 SGDLS, CDR2 YYNGEE. V trimming: 4 bases; J trimming: 8 bases; junction bases outside the gene matches: 10. This CDR3 comprises 15 residues.

This clone was detected only once. The genes are TRBV11-3 and TRBJ2-4, with a possible D match to TRBD2 (6 bases). There are 16 residues in the CDR3. V was clipped by 1 base and J by 8 bases, with 18 bases between them. Per germline, CDR1 SGHNT and CDR2 YENEEA. CDR3 protein: CASSLGGGNSRDIQYF. In DNA, the CDR3 is TGTGCCAGCAGCTTAGGAGGCGGGAACTCTAGAGACATTCAGTACTTC.

The chain recombines TRBV5-4 with TRBJ2-7, with 8 bases aligning to TRBD2. The CDR3 covers 14 residues. V trimming: 3 bases; J trimming: 3 bases; junction bases outside the gene matches: 5. Germline values: CDR1 SGHNT, CDR2 YYREEE (reference sequence). This chain's CDR3 is CASSSSGRVYEQYF. Here the CDR3 DNA reads TGTGCCAGCAGCTCCAGCGGGAGAGTCTACGAGCAGTACTTC.

V usage is TRBV27 and J usage is TRBJ1-5; no reliable D call. The CDR3 loop spans 14 amino acids. V was shortened by 5 bases and J by 4 bases, with 12 bases between the two germline ends. CDR1 and CDR2 (germline): MNHEY, SMNVEV (reference sequence). The CDR3 DNA follows: TGTGCCAGCAGTATGGACTTTTCAAATCAGCCCCAGCATTTT. Encoded protein: CASSMDFSNQPQHF.

This clone was observed a single time. The chain carries TRBV9 and TRBJ2-2, with 12 bases fitting TRBD2. There are 16 residues in the CDR3. Trimming took 0 bases from V and 5 from J; bases not matched to a gene: 2. CDR1 is SGDLS and CDR2 is YYNGEE in the germline V gene. The CDR3 loop is CASSVGLAGETGELFF. The CDR3 region has the DNA TGTGCCAGCAGCGTAGGACTAGCGGGAGAAACCGGGGAGCTGTTTTTT.

CDR3 coding DNA: TGCACCTCCCCACAGGGGTCCTACGAGCAGTACTTC. Translated, it gives CTSPQGSYEQYF. V gene TRBV1 combines with J gene TRBJ2-7; TRBD1, the D gene given by the table, was not confirmed from the DNA. TRBV1 is an annotated pseudogene. There are 12 residues in the CDR3.

The gene calls are TRBV18 and TRBJ1-6, with TRBD1 matching 7 bases. Germline V gene lookup returns CDR1 KGHSH and CDR2 LQKENI. The J segment lost 8 bases and the V segment lost 5 bases, leaving 9 bases of the junction unmatched. This CDR3 has 15 amino acids. The CDR3 DNA sequence: TGTGCCAGCTCATTAAGACAGGGAACCGATTCACCCCTCCACTTT. It yields the protein CASSLRQGTDSPLHF.

The V gene is TRBV7-2, the J gene TRBJ2-1, with 7 bases aligning to TRBD2. Trimming cost V 1 base and J 5 bases; bases outside gene matches: 5. Germline V gene sequence: CDR1 SGHTA, CDR2 FQGNSA. The length of the CDR3 is 15 residues. CDR3 in amino acids: CASSLGSGANNEQFF. CDR3 coding DNA: TGTGCCAGCAGCTTAGGAAGCGGGGCCAACAATGAGCAGTTCTTC. Combining the CDR3 with reference TRBV7-2 and TRBJ2-1 gives the whole variable domain GAGVSQSPSNKVTEKGKDVELRCDPISGHTALYWYRQSLGQGLEFLIYFQGNSAPDKSGLPSDRFSAERTGGSVSTLTIQRTQQEDSAVYLCASSLGSGANNEQFFGPGTRLTVL.

The genes are TRBV5-6 and TRBJ2-2; 10 bases align to TRBD1. V gave up 1 base and J gave up 7 bases; unmatched junction bases: 10. The germline V gene has CDR1 SGHDT and CDR2 YYEEEE. The CDR3 has 17 residues. CDR3 sequence: CASSLYGDRGSGGELFF. The CDR3 nucleotides are TGTGCCAGCAGCTTGTATGGGGACAGGGGTTCAGGCGGGGAGCTGTTTTTT.

The rearrangement joins TRBV5-1 to TRBJ1-3, with D maybe TRBD1 (5 bases). Germline V gives CDR1 SGHRS, CDR2 YFSETQ. V was clipped by 3 bases and J by 4 bases, with 14 bases between them. This CDR3 region has 15 residues. The CDR3 DNA is TGCGCCAGCAGCTCGCCTACAGGAGAAGGAAACACCATATATTTT. As protein: CASSSPTGEGNTIYF.

This chain links TRBV18 with TRBJ1-4; 10 positions match TRBD1. Per the germline V gene, CDR1 is KGHSH and CDR2 is LQKENI. V lost 2 bases and J lost 6; bases outside the gene matches: 0. The CDR3 has 14 residues. This chain's CDR3 is CASSPGTGDEKLFF. The DNA for the CDR3 is TGTGCCAGCTCACCAGGGACAGGGGATGAAAAACTGTTTTTT.

This rearrangement joins TRBV15 to TRBJ2-2; 7 nucleotides agree with TRBD1. This CDR3 contains 16 residues. J was trimmed by 3 bases and V by 5 bases; bases with no gene match: 9. CDR1 is LNHNV and CDR2 is YYDKDF in the germline V gene (reference sequence). The CDR3 nucleotides are TGTGCCACCAGCGCTCGACAGGGCCGGGACACCGGGGAGCTGTTTTTT. Residues: CATSARQGRDTGELFF.

The rearrangement uses TRBV14 and TRBJ2-5; possibly TRBD1 for D (6 bases). The CDR3 totals 16 residues. In germline, CDR1 is SGHDN, CDR2 FVKESK. V was shortened by 1 base and J by 4 bases, with 16 bases between the two germline ends. CDR3 sequence: CASSQARLDRSETQYF. CDR3 coding DNA: TGTGCCAGCAGCCAAGCTAGACTCGACAGGTCAGAGACCCAGTACTTC.

This rearrangement joins TRBV7-9 to TRBJ2-7; a weak D match, TRBD1 (5 bases). The CDR3 runs 14 residues. Trimming took off 3 bases at V and 5 bases at J, with 14 bases between the two ends. CDR1 is SEHNR, CDR2 FQNEAQ, per germline (reference sequence). In nucleotides, the CDR3 is TGTGCCAGCAGCTTGGAGTTTGCCAGGGACGAGCAGTACTTC. Protein product: CASSLEFARDEQYF.

The rearrangement uses TRBV18 and TRBJ1-2, with D possibly being TRBD1 (5 bases). V lost 0 bases and J 0 bases, leaving 11 bases between the germline ends. Germline V lookup: CDR1 KGHSH, CDR2 LQKENI. This CDR3 spans 16 amino acids. The CDR3 loop is CASSPPGGRTNYGYTF. CDR3 sequence (DNA): TGTGCCAGCTCACCACCGGGGGGGAGGACTAACTATGGCTACACCTTC.

The chain couples TRBV5-8 to TRBJ2-2; D uncertain. Trimming pared 1 base from V and 4 bases from J, leaving 8 bases between. Germline CDR1 reads SGHTS; CDR2 reads YDEGEE. CDR3 length: 14 residues. CDR3 loop: CASSLRVSTGELFF. The DNA of the CDR3 is TGTGCCAGCAGCTTGCGGGTTAGCACCGGGGAGCTGTTTTTT. The full variable domain, rest sourced from reference TRBV5-8 and TRBJ2-2, is EAGVTQSPTHLIKTRGQQATLRCSPISGHTSVYWYQQALGLGLQFLLWYDEGEERNRGNFPPRFSGRQFPNYSSELNVNALELEDSALYLCASSLRVSTGELFFGEGSRLTVL.

This clone was counted a few times. V is TRBV2 and J is TRBJ2-1; TRBD2 agrees at 10 bases. The CDR3 has 16 amino acids. Germline V CDR1 and CDR2: SNHLY, FYNNEI. Losses at the gene ends were 10 bases for V and 4 bases for J; bases not matched to a gene: 13. CDR3 in amino acids: CATVEERGGRYNEQFF. In nucleotides, the CDR3 is TGTGCCACGGTGGAGGAGCGGGGGGGCCGATACAATGAGCAGTTCTTC.

The chain employs TRBV7-2 and TRBJ2-2; D possibly corresponds to TRBD2 (5 bases). V was cut by 5 bases and J by 3 bases, with 13 bases left in between. Germline assignment: CDR1 SGHTA and CDR2 FQGNSA. The CDR3 extends over 15 amino acids. The CDR3 loop is CASSRPGTYTGELFF. CDR3 nucleotide sequence: TGTGCCAGCAGCCGCCCGGGAACCTACACCGGGGAGCTGTTTTTT.

The gene calls are TRBV5-1 and TRBJ1-1; 7 bases line up with TRBD1. The CDR3 spans 14 residues. V shed 0 bases and J 4 bases; nucleotides not matched to a gene: 3. Per the germline V gene, CDR1 is SGHRS and CDR2 is YFSETQ. The CDR3 nucleotides are TGCGCCAGCAGCTTGGCAGGGGGTGGCACTGAAGCTTTCTTT. It codes for CASSLAGGGTEAFF.